The subject of this entry is one TCR beta chain. Its specificity is not known. Germline V gene lookup returns CDR1 KGHSH and CDR2 LQKENI. Trimming pared 2 bases from V and 3 bases from J, leaving 16 bases between. The CDR3 runs to 16 residues. This entry belongs to a study of T cell responses to AZD1222 COVID-19 vaccine. Study-level background: Samples with a second dose at about 4 or about 12 weeks were pooled together.

The study's findings and limits: When two AZD1222 doses had been given, Spike-specific TCR breadth and depth rose. Sampling that yielded the repertoires occurred only after the peak T cell response.

Measured with immunoSEQ multiplex PCR; TCRdb has only the in-frame clones, and not every one. This table holds 100,000 to 150,000 clones, over 75% found once. The material sequenced was peripheral blood, taken on day 0 of AZD1222 vaccination. This TCR was sampled from an adult in good health. This rearrangement joins TRBV18 to TRBJ1-2; no clear D gene. Here the CDR3 reads CASSPGGVMRDYGYTF. The CDR3 bases are TGTGCCAGCTCACCAGGTGGAGTAATGAGGGACTATGGCTACACCTTC.